This paragraph covers one T cell receptor beta chain sequence. The germline gives CDR1 SGHRS, CDR2 YFSETQ. The CDR3 is 14 residues long. Trimming pared 2 bases from V and 0 bases from J, leaving 9 bases between. These data belong to a study of shared clonotypes between healthy human individuals. Naive CD8 cells lacked CD45RO, underwent positive selection for CCR7 and left out terminally differentiated effector memory CD45RA+ cells. Sequencing used immunoSEQ multiplex PCR; TCRdb keeps in-frame clones, though not all of them. The profile shows about 1,900,000 clones, 85% to 95% of them singletons. The receptor was derived from a man aged 18 to 35 in good health. V is TRBV5-1 and J is TRBJ2-7; tentative D call: TRBD2 (5 bases). The specimen was naive CD8+ T cells sorted from blood. CDR3 sequence reads: CASSLERSSYEQYF. The CDR3 region has the DNA TGCGCCAGCAGCTTAGAGCGGTCCTCCTACGAGCAGTACTTC.